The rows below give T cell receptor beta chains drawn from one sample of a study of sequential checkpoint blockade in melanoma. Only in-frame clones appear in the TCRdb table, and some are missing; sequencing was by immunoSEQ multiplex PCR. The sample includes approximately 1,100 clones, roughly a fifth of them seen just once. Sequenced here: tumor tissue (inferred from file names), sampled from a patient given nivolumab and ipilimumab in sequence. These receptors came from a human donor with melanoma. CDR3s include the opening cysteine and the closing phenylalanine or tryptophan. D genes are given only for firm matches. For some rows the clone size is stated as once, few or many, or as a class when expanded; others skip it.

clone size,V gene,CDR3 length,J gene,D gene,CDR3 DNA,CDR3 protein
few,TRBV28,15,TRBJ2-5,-,TGTGCCAGCAGTTTAAAGAGCGGAAGCCAAGAGACCCAGTACTTC,CASSLKSGSQETQYF
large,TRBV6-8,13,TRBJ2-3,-,TGTGCCAGCATTCAGGGTAGCACAGATACGCAGTATTTT,CASIQGSTDTQYF
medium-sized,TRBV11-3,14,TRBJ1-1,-,TGTGCCAGCAGCTTATTTCAGGGAAGCACTGAAGCTTTCTTT,CASSLFQGSTEAFF
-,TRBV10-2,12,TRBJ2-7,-,TGCGCCAGCAGTGATTACCGGCAAGAGCAGTACTTC,CASSDYRQEQYF
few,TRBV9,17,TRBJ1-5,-,TGTGCCAGCAGCGTAGAGGGGGGACATTATAGCAATCAGCCCCAGCATTTT,CASSVEGGHYSNQPQHF
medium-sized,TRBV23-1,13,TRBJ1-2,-,TGCGCCAGCAGCTTTGCGTCAGGGCGAAGCTACACCTTC,CASSFASGRSYTF
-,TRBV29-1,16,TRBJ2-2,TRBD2,TGCAGCGTTGTAGTAGGGACTAGCGGTATCACCGGGGAGCTGTTTTTT,CSVVVGTSGITGELFF
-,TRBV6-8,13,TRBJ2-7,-,TGTGCCAGCAATACCGCGGTGGGAGGCGAGCAGTACTTC,CASNTAVGGEQYF
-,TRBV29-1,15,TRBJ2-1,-,TGCAGCGCCGATACCGATCCGATCCGATACAATGAGCAGTTCTTC,CSADTDPIRYNEQFF
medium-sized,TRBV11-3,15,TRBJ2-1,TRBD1,TGTGCCAGCAGCCAGACAGGGGGCACCTACAATGAGCAGTTCTTC,CASSQTGGTYNEQFF
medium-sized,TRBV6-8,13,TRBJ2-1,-,TGTGCCAGCAGTCTGACAGAGTACAATGAGCAGTTCTTC,CASSLTEYNEQFF
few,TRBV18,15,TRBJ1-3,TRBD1,TGTGCCAGCTCACCCGGACAGGGTCAAAGTAACACCATATATTTT,CASSPGQGQSNTIYF
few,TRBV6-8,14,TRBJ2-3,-,TGTGCCAGCAGTGCGGAATACAGCACAGATACGCAGTATTTT,CASSAEYSTDTQYF
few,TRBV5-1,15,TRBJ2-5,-,TGCGCCAGCAGCTCCTCCGGGGGCGTCAAAGAGACCCAGTACTTC,CASSSSGGVKETQYF
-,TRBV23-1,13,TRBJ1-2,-,TGCGCCAGCAGCTTTGAGCCCAACTATGGCTACACCTTC,CASSFEPNYGYTF
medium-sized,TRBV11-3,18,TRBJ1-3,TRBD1,TGTGCCAGCAGCTCTAGGACAGGCCAAGGGGACTCTGGAAACACCATATATTTT,CASSSRTGQGDSGNTIYF
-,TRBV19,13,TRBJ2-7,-,TGTGCCAGTAGTGAGACTCGATCCTACGAGCAGTACTTC,CASSETRSYEQYF
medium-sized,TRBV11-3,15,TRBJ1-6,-,TGTGCCAGCAGCCGAGGTACCCCCCGCAATTCACCCCTCCACTTT,CASSRGTPRNSPLHF
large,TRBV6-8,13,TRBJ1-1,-,TGTGCCAGCAGTTTGCAGGGAACCACTGAAGCTTTCTTT,CASSLQGTTEAFF
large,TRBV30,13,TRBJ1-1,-,TGTGCCTGGGATACAGGGATGGACACTGAAGCTTTCTTT,CAWDTGMDTEAFF
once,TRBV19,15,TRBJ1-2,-,TGTGCCAGTAGTCTGACAGGTGTTGAGTGGTATGGCTACACCTTC,CASSLTGVEWYGYTF
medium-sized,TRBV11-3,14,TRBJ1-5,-,TGTGCCAGCAGCCGAGGAGGGCGTTATCAGCCCCAGCATTTT,CASSRGGRYQPQHF
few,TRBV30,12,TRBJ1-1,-,TGTGCCTGGACAGGGTTAGGCACTGAAGCTTTCTTT,CAWTGLGTEAFF
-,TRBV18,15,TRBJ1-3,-,TGTGCCAGCTCTCCGGACTTGAGCTCTGGAAACACCATATATTTT,CASSPDLSSGNTIYF
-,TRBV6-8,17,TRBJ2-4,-,TGTGCCAGCAGTTACTCCGGACTGGGTTACGCCAAAAACATTCAGTACTTC,CASSYSGLGYAKNIQYF
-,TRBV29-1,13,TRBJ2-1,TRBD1,TGCAGCGTTGCCCTCAGGGGGCTCAATGAGCAGTTCTTC,CSVALRGLNEQFF
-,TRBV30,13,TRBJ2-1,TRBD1,TGTGCCTGGAGTGTGCAGGGGGCAAGTGAGCAGTTCTTC,CAWSVQGASEQFF
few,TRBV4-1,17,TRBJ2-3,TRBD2,TGCGCCAGCAGCCAAGAGGTAGCGGGGGCCCCCACAGATACGCAGTATTTT,CASSQEVAGAPTDTQYF
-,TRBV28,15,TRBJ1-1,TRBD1,TGTGCCAGCAGTTTCAGGGGGATAAAGAACACTGAAGCTTTCTTT,CASSFRGIKNTEAFF
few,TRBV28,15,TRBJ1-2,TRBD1,TGTGCCAGCAGTTTAGCGACAGGGTTTGACTATGGCTACACCTTC,CASSLATGFDYGYTF
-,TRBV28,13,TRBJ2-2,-,TGTGCCAGCAAGACACCGAACACCGGGGAGCTGTTTTTT,CASKTPNTGELFF
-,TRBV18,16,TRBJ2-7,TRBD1,TGTGCCAGCTCACCGCCACGTGGACAGGGGACCGCAGGGCAGTACTTC,CASSPPRGQGTAGQYF
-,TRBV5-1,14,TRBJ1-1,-,TGCGCCAGCAGCCCCACAGCCACGGCGACTGAAGCTTTCTTT,CASSPTATATEAFF
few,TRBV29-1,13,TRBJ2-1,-,TGCAGCCCCCGTGCGGGGAATAACAATGAGCAGTTCTTC,CSPRAGNNNEQFF
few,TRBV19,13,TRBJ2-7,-,TGTGCCAGTAGTATGAACGATTTGCCCGAGCAGTACTTC,CASSMNDLPEQYF
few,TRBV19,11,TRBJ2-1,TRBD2,TGTGCCAGTAGTTTAGCGGGGGGGAAGTTCTTC,CASSLAGGKFF
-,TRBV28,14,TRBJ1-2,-,TGTGCCAGCAGTTTCGGGGGGGTGGTAGTTGGCTACACCTTC,CASSFGGVVVGYTF
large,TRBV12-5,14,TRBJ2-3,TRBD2,TGTGCCAGCGCAGGACTAGCCCGCACAGATACGCAGTATTTT,CASAGLARTDTQYF
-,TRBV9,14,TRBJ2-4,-,TGTGCCAGCCGAAGTTTGAGGGGCAAAAACATTCAGTACTTC,CASRSLRGKNIQYF